Listed below are T cell receptor beta chains from one sample, sequenced in a study of cytotoxic CD8 clonotypes in ibrutinib-treated CLL. The repertoire was sequenced with immunoSEQ multiplex PCR; TCRdb's copy has only in-frame clones and lacks some. The repertoire holds about 20,000 clones, 74% seen once, with about 28% in the top ten. Sequences were derived from PBMCs, sampled before ibrutinib treatment. These receptors originate from a human donor with chronic lymphocytic leukemia. Each CDR3 is given with its conserved first and last residue. Fields, in order: V gene, J gene, CDR3 protein.

>TRBV6-1|TRBJ2-1
CASSVARWSYNEQFF
>TRBV5-4|TRBJ2-1
CASRQLGSGPSSYNEQFF
>TRBV5-6|TRBJ2-7
CASSRDGTYEQYF
>TRBV9|TRBJ2-2
CASSVVERAGELFF
>TRBV2|TRBJ2-3
CASRRSGDTQYF
>TRBV29-1|TRBJ2-3
CSVRGGTSGSTDTQYF
>TRBV29-1|TRBJ2-7
CSVGTSGSLYEQYF
>TRBV5-1|TRBJ1-1
CASSIDRLNTEAFF
>TRBV6-1|TRBJ2-1
CASSVRPGLAGGNEQFF
>TRBV6-6|TRBJ2-7
CASSTTSRTPYEQYF
>TRBV7-6|TRBJ2-2
CASSLTLPQPYTGELFF
>TRBV6-1|TRBJ2-7
CALKGLSYEQYF
>TRBV2|TRBJ2-3
CASSSGSTDTQYF
>TRBV9|TRBJ2-1
CASSETPGLAGIPIYNEQFF
>TRBV2|TRBJ1-2
CASSVGLVHTYGYTF
>TRBV28|TRBJ1-2
CASSFAEYGYTF
>TRBV9|TRBJ1-1
CASSVVGRPAFEAFF
>TRBV6-1|TRBJ2-1
CASLAGVEQFF
>TRBV10-1|TRBJ2-3
CASSDSSSTDTQYF
>TRBV7-9|TRBJ2-1
CASSLVRGAQFF
>TRBV2|TRBJ1-2
CASNWDTTYGYTF
>TRBV6-5|TRBJ1-5
CASSHREGQPQHF
>TRBV9|TRBJ2-3
CASSVGGDTDTQYF
>TRBV7-9|TRBJ1-1
CASSFLPGANTEAFF
>TRBV5-1|TRBJ2-7
CASSSTRASGYYEQYF
>TRBV29-1|TRBJ2-1
CSVDGQGMYNEQFF
>TRBV28|TRBJ2-5
CASSFYREETQYF
>TRBV5-1|TRBJ2-3
CASSLAMSGTRRTDTQYF
>TRBV7-3|TRBJ2-1
CASSSGLAGVGHEQFF
>TRBV6-1|TRBJ2-7
CASSESGVWGLRDHQYF
>TRBV2|TRBJ2-5
CASSELGGRDQETQYF
>TRBV6-1|TRBJ2-5
CASSEARGTQETQYF
>TRBV12-5|TRBJ2-3
CASGSGLAGSTDTQYF
>TRBV7-3|TRBJ2-2
CASSLGRRGLGTGDTGELFF
>TRBV18|TRBJ2-6
CASSPSPLTGSGGANVLTF
>TRBV6-5|TRBJ2-5
CASSSSRGTQETQYF
>TRBV6-1|TRBJ2-5
CASSEVGFRRIQETRYF
>TRBV7-2|TRBJ2-7
CASSSARLAGGEQYF
>TRBV7-2|TRBJ1-5
CASSLVGFQPQHF
>TRBV6-1|TRBJ1-1
CASSELGPNTEAFF
>TRBV5-3|TRBJ1-5
CARRPTRRDRGSQPQHF
>TRBV15|TRBJ2-1
CATSRDSGTSVNNEQFF
>TRBV27|TRBJ2-7
CASGLVGDRAVREASYEQYF
>TRBV28|TRBJ2-2
CASRPPGGTLNTGELFF
>TRBV9|TRBJ2-3
CASSVGSSGGYTDTQYF
>TRBV6-1|TRBJ2-7
CASRPGLAGAYEQYF
>TRBV7-2|TRBJ1-4
CASRSSGTGVEKLFF
>TRBV6-5|TRBJ1-2
CASSFGPVGYGYTF
>TRBV7-8|TRBJ2-1
CASSDDRYNEQFF
>TRBV11-2|TRBJ2-7
CASSIGWSNEQYF
>TRBV9|TRBJ1-1
CASTGTSGETGVTEAFF
>TRBV6-5|TRBJ2-1
CASSYSLVNEQFF
>TRBV2|TRBJ2-2
CASRPGTPWGPGELFF
>TRBV14|TRBJ1-1
CASSPTGIPQAFF
>TRBV9|TRBJ2-1
CASSVEGSFAHEQFF
>TRBV27|TRBJ2-7
CASSLGPPGRNYEQYF